The T cell receptor beta chain described here comes from a study of identical twins. Germline-derived CDR1 and CDR2 are SNHLY and FYNNEI. This CDR3 contains 14 residues. The V end was cut by 1 base, the J end by 4 bases, with 10 bases between. This clonotype has ten or more counts. TCRdb used MiXCR to reprocess the 5' RACE reads, holding one entry per CDR3 protein. The sample lists about 300,000 distinct CDR3 sequences, more than 9% occurring once. These data are also associated with another study on yellow fever vaccine responses in identical twins. That source reports: Reported findings indicate that twins' vaccine T cell responses seemed partially convergent, partially personalized.

The chain is built from TRBV2 and TRBJ2-5; D gene uncertain. The sequenced sample consisted of CD8+ T cells sorted from blood. The sequence derives from a woman aged 18-29 years in good health. CDR3 DNA sequence: TGTGCCAGCAGTGAAGGAAGGTTCAGAGAGACCCAGTACTTC. Its protein product is CASSEGRFRETQYF.